The present T cell receptor (beta chain) was sequenced within a study of T cell responses to AZD1222 COVID-19 vaccine. Study-level information: Second doses that came at about 4 or about 12 weeks were put together.

Profiling relied on immunoSEQ multiplex PCR, and the TCRdb table lists in-frame clones only, not all of them. The data show tens of thousands of clones, with about 72% seen just once and under 25% held by the top ten. As regards this clone: As yet, its antigen is unknown.

Looked up from germline, CDR1 is SGHTA and CDR2 is FQGNSA. The CDR3 runs to 15 residues. The V gene end was trimmed by 3 bases and the J gene end by 1 base; junction bases not matched to a gene: 3. Study-wide results and limits: Seropositive at baseline were only a handful of AZD1222 recipients. Nearly half of spike-specific TCRs reportedly go after variant regions that carry no mutations. Clonal diversity was possibly underestimated, and the donors were mostly white British, with more females.

The chain employs TRBV7-2 and TRBJ1-1; 9 positions agree with TRBD1. The sequence derives from an adult in good health. The sample was peripheral blood, taken on day 0 of AZD1222 vaccination. In DNA form, the CDR3 reads TGTGCCAGCAGCTTTTTGGGACAGGGGAACACTGAAGCTTTCTTT. It encodes CASSFLGQGNTEAFF.